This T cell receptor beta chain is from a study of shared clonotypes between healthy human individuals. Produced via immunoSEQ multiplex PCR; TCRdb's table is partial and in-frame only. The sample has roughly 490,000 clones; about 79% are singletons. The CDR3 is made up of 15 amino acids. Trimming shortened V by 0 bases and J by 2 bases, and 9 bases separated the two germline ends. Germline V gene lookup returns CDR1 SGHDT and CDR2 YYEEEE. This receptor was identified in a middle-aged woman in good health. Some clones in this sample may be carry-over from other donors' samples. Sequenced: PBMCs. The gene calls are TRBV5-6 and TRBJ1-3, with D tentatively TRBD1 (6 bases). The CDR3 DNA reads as TGTGCCAGCAGCTTGGTGGGACAACCTGGAAACACCATATATTTT. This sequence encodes CASSLVGQPGNTIYF.